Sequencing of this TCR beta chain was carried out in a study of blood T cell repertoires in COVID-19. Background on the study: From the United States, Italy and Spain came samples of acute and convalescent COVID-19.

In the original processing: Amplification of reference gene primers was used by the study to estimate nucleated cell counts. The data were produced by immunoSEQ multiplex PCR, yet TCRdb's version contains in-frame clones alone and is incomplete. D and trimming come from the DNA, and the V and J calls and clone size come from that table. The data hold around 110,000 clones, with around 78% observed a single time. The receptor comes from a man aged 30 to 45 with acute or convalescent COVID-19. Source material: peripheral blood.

CDR3 sequence: CASSLPRGEQFF. The CDR3 coding sequence is TGTGCCAGCAGCCTGCCGCGGGGTGAGCAGTTCTTC. The gene calls are TRBV3-1 (or the pseudogene TRBV3-2) and TRBJ2-1; possibly TRBD2 for D (6 bases). Per germline, CDR1 LGHDT and CDR2 YNNKEL (reference sequence). The V end was cut by 4 bases, the J end by 9 bases, with 10 bases between. The CDR3 has 12 amino acids.